The 24 T cell receptor beta chains in this list originate from one sample, sequenced in a study of immune heterogeneity within non-small cell lung tumors. Bulk tumor genomic DNA, 500 to 750 ng per sample, was used as template. While surgery was under way, several biopsies spaced far apart were taken per primary tumor. The study enrolled patients with untreated, newly diagnosed non-small cell lung cancer who underwent curative surgery. Using 32 V and 13 J primers, multiplex PCR amplified TCR beta CDR3. A single record per CDR3 protein comes from TCRdb applying MiXCR to the multiplex PCR reads. The table has 8,500 to 13,000 distinct CDR3 sequences, around 30% seen once. The sample taken for sequencing was lung tumor tissue. Source of these receptors: a woman in her 50s with non-small cell lung cancer.

V is TRBV19 and J is TRBJ2-2; perhaps TRBD2 as D (6 bases). V was shortened by 4 bases and J by 13 bases, with 13 bases between the two germline ends. Germline CDR1 is LNHDA and CDR2 is SQIVND (reference sequence). CDR3 size: 12 residues. CDR3 loop: CASSRREAGLFF. CDR3 in DNA: TGTGCCAGTAGTAGGAGGGAAGCTGGGCTGTTTTTT. Full variable domain (outside the CDR3, taken from reference TRBV19 and TRBJ2-2): DGGITQSPKYLFRKEGQNVTLSCEQNLNHDAMYWYRQDPGQGLRLIYYSQIVNDFQKGDIAEGYSVSREKKESFPLTVTSAQKNPTAFYLCASSRREAGLFFGEGSRLTVL.

This clonotype was recorded at least ten times. The chain couples TRBV7-2 to TRBJ1-6; D possibly corresponds to TRBD1 (5 bases). Trimming took 5 bases from V and 9 from J, leaving 17 bases between them. Germline V gives CDR1 SGHTA, CDR2 FQGNSA. The CDR3 sequence is 15 residues long. CDR3 region: CASSPGHGRGSPLHF. Here the CDR3 DNA reads TGTGCCAGCAGCCCAGGACACGGGAGGGGTTCACCCCTCCACTTT.

As to this clonotype: A read error may be the cause here, since a much bigger clone is one base away. V usage is TRBV12-3 or TRBV12-4 and J usage is TRBJ1-6; D unclear. This CDR3 region has 12 residues. Trimming took off 3 bases at V and 11 bases at J, with 8 bases between the two ends. CDR3 in DNA: TGTGCCAGCAGTTTGCAGAATCCACCCCTCCACTTT. It encodes CASSLQNPPLHF.

This clonotype is medium-sized. The CDR3 region is CATSSDKFYEQYF. The CDR3 DNA reads as TGTGCCACCAGCAGCGACAAATTCTACGAGCAGTACTTC. This chain joins TRBV15 and TRBJ2-7; no clear D gene. The germline V gene has CDR1 LNHNV and CDR2 YYDKDF (reference sequence). The V end was cut by 3 bases, the J end by 3 bases, with 9 bases between. This CDR3 is 13 amino acids long.

This chain uses TRBV10-3 with TRBJ2-1; D call uncertain. Deletions cut 2 bases from V and 7 bases from J, with 9 bases between. This CDR3 contains 13 residues. Per germline, CDR1 ENHRY and CDR2 SYGVKD. The chain's CDR3 is CAISEDRNNEQFF. In DNA form, the CDR3 reads TGTGCCATCAGTGAGGATAGAAATAATGAGCAGTTCTTC.

This clonotype counts as medium-sized. The V call is TRBV6-1, the J call TRBJ1-6; 7 nucleotides line up with TRBD1. This CDR3 is built from 13 residues. The germline V gene has CDR1 MNHNS and CDR2 SASEGT. V dropped 7 bases and J dropped 8; count of bases not matched to a gene: 5. For the CDR3, the DNA is TGTGCCAGCACCCGGGACAGAGATTCACCCCTCCACTTT. This gives the protein CASTRDRDSPLHF.

The count of this clonotype is one. Given the absence of the conserved phenylalanine or tryptophan at the CDR3 end, a read error is likely. The limits of the CDR3 on the DNA are not certain, so only TCRdb's listed CDR3 is given. This rearrangement joins TRBV4-1 to TRBJ2-3; the table assigns TRBD1, which was not confirmed against the DNA. Counting both end residues, the CDR3 totals 18 amino acids. CDR1 MGHRA and CDR2 YSYEKL come from the germline V gene. This chain's CDR3 is CASSQDPGGQGYEQYFGP.

This clonotype was seen many times. The gene calls are TRBV2 and TRBJ1-2; TRBD1 matches at 7 bases. CDR3 size: 14 residues. CDR1 and CDR2 (germline): SNHLY, FYNNEI. V lost 4 bases to trimming and J lost 2 bases; unmatched junction nucleotides: 4. CDR3 sequence: CASSGQGGNYGYTF. The DNA for the CDR3 is TGTGCCAGCAGTGGACAGGGTGGCAACTATGGCTACACCTTC.

A note on this clonotype: One end of the junction is discordant with germline, which a read error may explain. The chain joins TRBV6-2 or TRBV6-3 to TRBJ1-4; D remains ambiguous. Germline CDR1 MNHEY, CDR2 SVGEGT. This CDR3 region has 16 residues. The CDR3 DNA sequence: TGTTCCAGCAGTTACGACTCCCCCGGTACAGATGAAAAACTGTTTTTT. Translating it yields CSSSYDSPGTDEKLFF.

As regards this clonotype: Germline is not matched at one junction end, which may reflect a read error. The chain uses TRBV7-9 and TRBJ1-1; TRBD1 matches at 11 bases. Germline V gives CDR1 SEHNR, CDR2 FQNEAQ (reference sequence). The CDR3 spans 18 residues. The CDR3 DNA reads TGTGCCAGCAGCTTCCTAACCGGGACAGGGGGAGATGACACTGAATCTTTCTTT. Translation: CASSFLTGTGGDDTESFF. Drawing the rest from reference TRBV7-9 and TRBJ1-1, the complete variable domain is DTGVSQNPRHKITKRGQNVTFRCDPISEHNRLYWYRQTLGQGPEFLTYFQNEAQLEKSRLLSDRFSAERPKGSFSTLEIQRTEQGDSAMYLCASSFLTGTGGDDTESFFGQGTRLTVV.

In this sample, this clonotype turned up many times. The CDR3 coding sequence is TGCGCCAGCAGCCCCTCTGGACAGGGGATTAACACTGAAGCTTTCTTT. Translation gives CASSPSGQGINTEAFF. This chain connects TRBV4-1 to TRBJ1-1; 9 positions match TRBD1. Germline V gene lookup returns CDR1 MGHRA and CDR2 YSYEKL. CDR3 length equals 16 residues. The V and J ends lost 4 bases and 2 bases, in that order; junction bases with no gene match: 8.

This clonotype was counted a few times. This chain links TRBV6-1 with TRBJ1-1; 8 bases are shared with TRBD1. Per the germline V gene, CDR1 is MNHNS and CDR2 is SASEGT. V lost 2 bases, J lost 10 bases, and 6 bases stayed unmatched. The CDR3 is 13 residues long. The CDR3 is CASSEWTGRGAFF. CDR3 DNA sequence: TGTGCCAGCAGTGAATGGACAGGGAGGGGAGCTTTCTTT.

The sample holds many counts of this clonotype. The chain employs TRBV6-5 and TRBJ1-2; the D gene is possibly TRBD1 (5 bases). CDR3 length: 17 amino acids. Germline CDR1 and CDR2: MNHEY and SVGAGI. With 0 bases removed from V and 0 bases from J, the gap between germline ends came to 14 bases. The CDR3 DNA is TGTGCCAGCAGTTACTCGACAGAACCTAATTCTAACTATGGCTACACCTTC. Encoded protein: CASSYSTEPNSNYGYTF.

Regarding this clonotype: It may be a read error: a sequence one base away is much more abundant. The V and J genes are TRBV28 and TRBJ2-7, with 12 bases aligning to TRBD2. The CDR3 consists of 16 residues. The germline V gene has CDR1 MDHEN and CDR2 SYDVKM. The trim removed 6 bases at V and 5 bases at J, leaving 11 bases unmatched. The CDR3 DNA reads as TGTGCCAGCAGGGAGGCTAGCGGGGGGGCATTCAACGAGCAGTACTTC. Translation: CASREASGGAFNEQYF. The full variable domain, its missing parts supplied by reference TRBV28 and TRBJ2-7, is DVKVTQSSRYLVKRTGEKVFLECVQDMDHENMFWYRQDPGLGLRLIYFSYDVKMKEKGDIPEGYSVSREKKERFSLILESASTNQTSMYLCASREASGGAFNEQYFGPGTRLTVT.

This clonotype is labeled medium-sized. V usage is TRBV6-1 and J usage is TRBJ1-4; possible D gene TRBD1, 5 bases. The CDR3 loop spans 16 amino acids. Trimming shortened V by 3 bases and J by 0 bases, and 11 bases separated the two germline ends. Germline V gene lookup returns CDR1 MNHNS and CDR2 SASEGT. The DNA for the CDR3 is TGTGCCAGCAGTGATCGGGGGACCCCAACTAATGAAAAACTGTTTTTT. Translated, it gives CASSDRGTPTNEKLFF.

The chain joins TRBV6-2 or TRBV6-3 to TRBJ1-5; D uncertain. This CDR3 has 15 amino acids. V was shortened by 0 bases and J by 3 bases, with 9 bases between the two germline ends. Germline V gives CDR1 MNHEY, CDR2 SVGEGT. CDR3 sequence reads: CASSYSIGDNQPQHF. The CDR3 nucleotides read TGTGCCAGCAGTTACTCGATTGGGGACAATCAGCCCCAGCATTTT.

Relative to its sample, this clonotype is medium-sized. V usage is TRBV3-1 and J usage is TRBJ1-2; TRBD1 aligns across 8 bases. This CDR3 is 13 amino acids long. CDR1 and CDR2 from the germline V gene are LGHDT and YNNKEL (reference sequence). J lost 7 bases, V lost 4 bases, and 5 bases had no gene match. CDR3 in DNA: TGTGCCAGCAGCCTGGGACAGGAGGGTGGCTACACCTTC. Its protein product is CASSLGQEGGYTF.

To note about this clonotype: A much larger clone differs from this one at a single base, so this may be a read error. The V gene is TRBV6-1, the J gene TRBJ1-2; TRBD1 is a possible D gene (5 bases). From germline, CDR1 is MNHNS and CDR2 SASEGT. The CDR3 totals 12 residues. CDR3 sequence (DNA): TGTGCCAGCAGTGGACAGAACTATTGCTACACCTTC. Translating it yields CASSGQNYCYTF.

The V and J genes are TRBV20-1 and TRBJ2-7; D is perhaps TRBD1 (6 bases). This CDR3 spans 16 amino acids. The germline CDR1 and CDR2 sequences are DFQATT and SNEGSKA (reference sequence). The ends were cut back, 6 bases at V and 1 base at J, with 22 bases in the middle. CDR3: CSALANGDKGSYEQYF. The CDR3 DNA is TGCAGTGCCCTAGCCAACGGGGACAAGGGGTCCTACGAGCAGTACTTC.

This chain joins TRBV15 and TRBJ2-7, with a weak D call TRBD2 (5 bases). The length of the CDR3 is 15 residues. The germline V gene has CDR1 LNHNV and CDR2 YYDKDF (reference sequence). The V end was cut by 3 bases, the J end by 1 base, with 13 bases between. The CDR3 DNA reads as TGTGCCACCAGCAGTAAGAGAGGGCGGTCCTACGAGCAGTACTTC. This sequence encodes CATSSKRGRSYEQYF.

The table lists this clonotype with many counts. V and J are TRBV10-3 and TRBJ1-2; 7 nucleotides match TRBD1. The germline V gene encodes CDR1 ENHRY and CDR2 SYGVKD. The CDR3 length is 16 residues. J gave up 6 bases and V 1 base, and 11 bases lay outside the gene matches. In DNA form, the CDR3 reads TGTGCCATCAGTGAGTTAATGTCAGGGGGTAAGGATGGCTACACCTTC. This encodes CAISELMSGGKDGYTF.

Judged by abundance, this clonotype is medium-sized. The chain joins TRBV20-1 to TRBJ2-7; D tentatively fits TRBD1 or TRBD2 (5 bases each). The CDR3 loop spans 12 amino acids. The V end was cut by 3 bases, the J end by 5 bases, with 11 bases between. CDR1 is DFQATT and CDR2 is SNEGSKA in the germline V gene (reference sequence). CDR3 sequence (DNA): TGCAGTGCTAGTAGGGGACCCAACGAGCAGTACTTC. It codes for CSASRGPNEQYF.

The CDR3 bases are TGTGCCAGCAACCCAACTAGCGATACCTCCTACGAGCAGTACTTC. Its protein is CASNPTSDTSYEQYF. The genes are TRBV6-2 or TRBV6-3 and TRBJ2-7, with TRBD2 identical over 7 bases. After removal of 7 bases from V and 0 bases from J, the junction contained 9 bases not matched to a gene. The CDR3 covers 15 residues. Germline V gives CDR1 MNHEY, CDR2 SVGEGT.

This clonotype was seen a few times. This chain joins TRBV5-1 and TRBJ2-3; D possibly corresponds to TRBD2 (6 bases). V was cut by 4 bases and J by 9 bases, with 15 bases left in between. The CDR3 is 13 residues long. The V gene's germline CDR1 is SGHRS and CDR2 YFSETQ. CDR3 DNA: TGCGCCAGCAGCGACGGACTAACGGGGACGCAGTATTTT. It encodes CASSDGLTGTQYF.